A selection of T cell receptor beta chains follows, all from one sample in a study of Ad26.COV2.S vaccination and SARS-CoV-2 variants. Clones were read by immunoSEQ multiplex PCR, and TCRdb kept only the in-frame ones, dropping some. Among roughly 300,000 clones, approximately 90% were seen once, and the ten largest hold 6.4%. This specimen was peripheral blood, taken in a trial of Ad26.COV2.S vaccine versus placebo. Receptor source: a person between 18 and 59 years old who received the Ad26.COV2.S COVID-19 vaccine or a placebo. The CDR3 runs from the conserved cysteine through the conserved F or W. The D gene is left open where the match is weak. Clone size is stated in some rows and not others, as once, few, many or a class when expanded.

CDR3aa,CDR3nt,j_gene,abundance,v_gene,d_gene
CASSLTAGLAYEQFF,TGTGCCAGCAGCTTAACAGCGGGACTAGCTTATGAGCAGTTCTTC,TRBJ2-1,.,TRBV7-3,TRBD2
CSVVTRTGLTGANVLTF,TGCAGCGTCGTGACTAGGACAGGCCTAACTGGGGCCAACGTCCTGACTTTC,TRBJ2-6,.,TRBV29-1,.
CASSPDRGPIGYTF,TGCGCCAGCAGCCCGGACAGGGGACCAATTGGCTACACCTTC,TRBJ1-2,.,TRBV5-1,TRBD1
CASSQTTRLKETQYF,TGTGCCAGCAGCCAAACAACCAGACTTAAAGAGACCCAGTACTTC,TRBJ2-5,.,TRBV7-3,.
CASSAVNTEAFF,TGCGCCAGCAGTGCAGTGAACACTGAAGCTTTCTTT,TRBJ1-1,.,TRBV10-2,.
CASSLQPTYEQYF,TGTGCCAGCAGCCTACAACCCACCTACGAGCAGTACTTC,TRBJ2-7,.,TRBV5-4,.
CASTLERQGDYNEQFF,TGTGCCAGCACCTTGGAGAGACAGGGGGATTACAATGAGCAGTTCTTC,TRBJ2-1,.,TRBV11-2,TRBD1
CASSLLEGGIQYF,TGTGCCAGCAGCTTACTTGAGGGAGGCATTCAGTACTTC,TRBJ2-4,.,TRBV7-2,.
CASSAATGAGETQYF,TGTGCCAGCAGTGCAGCGACAGGGGCCGGGGAGACCCAGTACTTC,TRBJ2-5,.,TRBV25-1,TRBD1
CACGTGTLDNQPQHF,TGTGCCTGTGGGACAGGGACTTTGGACAATCAGCCCCAGCATTTT,TRBJ1-5,.,TRBV30,TRBD1
CASSVGQGVGNEQFF,TGTGCCAGCAGCGTAGGGCAGGGGGTCGGGAATGAGCAGTTCTTC,TRBJ2-1,.,TRBV9,TRBD1
CAWSMRTGELFF,TGTGCCTGGAGTATGAGGACCGGGGAGCTGTTTTTT,TRBJ2-2,once,TRBV30,.
CASSFPPGWNSPLHF,TGTGCCAGCAGTTTCCCTCCGGGATGGAATTCACCCCTCCACTTT,TRBJ1-6,.,TRBV27,.
CASSPVGTSQPQHF,TGTGCCAGCAGCCCAGTAGGGACATCTCAGCCCCAGCATTTT,TRBJ1-5,.,TRBV7-2,.
CASSAEAWGSYEQYF,TGTGCCAGCAGCGCCGAGGCTTGGGGCTCCTACGAGCAGTACTTC,TRBJ2-7,.,TRBV9,.
CASSVRRSGAPGYTF,TGTGCCAGCAGCGTACGTAGGAGCGGGGCGCCTGGCTACACCTTC,TRBJ1-2,few,TRBV9,.
CASTGDTYEQYF,TGTGCTAGCACAGGGGATACCTACGAGCAGTACTTC,TRBJ2-7,.,TRBV25-1,TRBD1
CASSRGRKVLHF,TGTGCCAGCAGCCGAGGACGGAAGGTCCTCCACTTT,TRBJ1-6,.,TRBV6-5,.
CASSYRANTEAFF,TGCGCCAGCAGCTACAGGGCGAACACTGAAGCTTTCTTT,TRBJ1-1,once,TRBV5-1,.
CASTPGLAGGTIYNEQFF,TGTGCCAGTACGCCGGGACTAGCGGGAGGGACGATCTACAATGAGCAGTTCTTC,TRBJ2-1,.,TRBV19,TRBD2
CASSRTEETQYF,TGCGCCAGCAGCCGGACCGAAGAGACCCAGTACTTC,TRBJ2-5,once,TRBV5-1,.
CASSILPNTEAFF,TGTGCCAGTAGTATTCTCCCGAACACTGAAGCTTTCTTT,TRBJ1-1,.,TRBV19,.
CASSIGGSSSYNEQFF,TGTGCCAGTAGTATCGGCGGATCGAGCTCCTACAATGAGCAGTTCTTC,TRBJ2-1,.,TRBV19,.
CASSSPGTGGAYGYTF,TGTGCCAGCAGTTCTCCGGGGACAGGGGGCGCGTATGGCTACACCTTC,TRBJ1-2,.,TRBV27,TRBD1
CATSREAGGAETQYF,TGTGCCACCAGCAGAGAGGCGGGAGGGGCGGAGACCCAGTACTTC,TRBJ2-5,.,TRBV15,TRBD2
CATSRDPQVQETQYF,TGTGCCACCAGCAGAGATCCACAGGTTCAAGAGACCCAGTACTTC,TRBJ2-5,.,TRBV15,.
CASSPLSDTGELFF,TGTGCCAGTAGTCCCCTCTCGGACACCGGGGAGCTGTTTTTT,TRBJ2-2,.,TRBV19,.
CAWSVGYEQYF,TGTGCCTGGAGTGTAGGGTACGAGCAGTACTTC,TRBJ2-7,.,TRBV30,.
CATSDFSSNEQFF,TGTGCCACCAGTGATTTTAGTTCGAATGAGCAGTTCTTC,TRBJ2-1,.,TRBV24-1,.
CASSFVSQTIYGYTF,TGTGCCAGCAGCTTCGTGTCCCAGACGATCTATGGCTACACCTTC,TRBJ1-2,.,TRBV5-4,.
CASSYIRGIGNEKLFF,TGTGCCAGCAGTTATATTAGGGGTATTGGTAATGAAAAACTGTTTTTT,TRBJ1-4,.,TRBV6-5,.
CASSFSVSSYNEQFF,TGTGCCAGCAGTTTTAGCGTATCCTCCTACAATGAGCAGTTCTTC,TRBJ2-1,.,TRBV27,.
CASSEGGGYEQYF,TGTGCCAGCAGCGAAGGGGGGGGCTACGAGCAGTACTTC,TRBJ2-7,once,TRBV7-6,.
CASSEGGSTDTQYF,TGTGCCAGCAGTGAGGGCGGGAGCACAGATACGCAGTATTTT,TRBJ2-3,.,TRBV6-4,.
CASLGLAGATDTQYF,TGCGCCAGCCTTGGACTAGCGGGAGCTACAGATACGCAGTATTTT,TRBJ2-3,.,TRBV5-1,TRBD2
CASSQSSSRGHGYGYTF,TGTGCCAGTAGCCAAAGTAGCTCTAGGGGGCACGGCTATGGCTACACCTTC,TRBJ1-2,few,TRBV19,TRBD1
CASSLTGGSDTEAFF,TGTGCCAGCAGCTTGACGGGGGGCTCGGACACTGAAGCTTTCTTT,TRBJ1-1,.,TRBV5-4,.
CASSLQAPIDTDTQYF,TGCGCCAGCAGCTTACAGGCTCCCATAGACACAGATACGCAGTATTTT,TRBJ2-3,.,TRBV5-1,.
CSASSRQINTIYF,TGCAGTGCTAGTTCGAGACAGATAAACACCATATATTTT,TRBJ1-3,.,TRBV20-1,.
CASSIGWTYNEQFF,TGTGCCAGTAGTATAGGCTGGACATACAATGAGCAGTTCTTC,TRBJ2-1,.,TRBV19,.
CASSGGPLNGYTF,TGTGCCAGCAGTGGAGGACCTCTCAATGGCTACACCTTC,TRBJ1-2,few,TRBV2,.
CASSLEGTDTQYF,TGTGCCAGCAGCCTCGAAGGGACAGATACGCAGTATTTT,TRBJ2-3,.,TRBV9,.
CASGRLHRGLYEQYF,TGTGCTAGTGGTCGCCTTCACAGGGGGCTCTACGAGCAGTACTTC,TRBJ2-7,.,TRBV12-5,TRBD1